The next 25 T cell receptor beta chains were all read from a single sample in a study of shared T cell receptors in the human thymus. This table comes from immunoSEQ multiplex PCR, and its TCRdb copy is limited to in-frame clones, with some not included. The sample consists of about 380,000 clones, about 95% of them appearing once. Sequencing was performed on thymocytes. The receptors stem from a human donor.

The chain links TRBV14 to TRBJ1-1, with 9 bases fitting TRBD1. V lost 0 bases, J lost 11 bases, and 7 bases stayed unmatched. Germline-derived CDR1 and CDR2 are SGHDN and FVKESK. CDR3 size: 14 residues. CDR3: CASSQEGTGRNAFF. CDR3 bases: TGTGCCAGCAGCCAAGAAGGGACAGGGCGGAATGCTTTCTTT.

The chain couples TRBV4-3 to TRBJ2-3; tentatively, D is TRBD1 (5 bases). The CDR3 is 17 amino acids. The germline V gene has CDR1 LGHNA and CDR2 YSLEER. The ends were cut back, 2 bases at V and 3 bases at J, with 18 bases in the middle. The CDR3 bases are TGCGCCAGCAGCCAATCAATCAGGGAACGGATGACAGATACGCAGTATTTT. It codes for CASSQSIRERMTDTQYF.

This chain links TRBV6-1 with TRBJ2-1, with D possibly being TRBD2 (6 bases). The germline V gene encodes CDR1 MNHNS and CDR2 SASEGT. This CDR3 has 16 amino acids. Trimming stripped 4 bases from V and 4 bases from J, with 17 bases between. CDR3 amino acids: CASSARRARGYNEQFF. In DNA form, the CDR3 reads TGTGCCAGCAGTGCCCGGAGGGCGAGAGGTTACAATGAGCAGTTCTTC.

This chain connects TRBV19 to TRBJ2-7, with 8 bases fitting TRBD2. Germline V CDR1 and CDR2: LNHDA, SQIVND (reference sequence). This CDR3 is built from 15 residues. J lost 3 bases, V lost 3 bases, and 7 bases had no gene match. The CDR3 here is CASSIISGSVYEQYF. DNA for the CDR3: TGTGCCAGTAGTATCATAAGCGGGAGTGTCTACGAGCAGTACTTC.

The chain couples TRBV5-8 to TRBJ2-7; a possible D gene is TRBD1 (7 bases). The CDR3 loop spans 16 amino acids. The germline V gene encodes CDR1 SGHTS and CDR2 YDEGEE. V was trimmed by 2 bases and J by 0 bases, leaving 15 bases between them. The CDR3 sequence is CASSFRRGLTSYEQYF. In DNA, the CDR3 is TGTGCCAGCAGCTTTAGGAGGGGGCTTACCTCCTACGAGCAGTACTTC.

The V and J genes are TRBV7-2 and TRBJ2-4; D ambiguous. V dropped 0 bases and J dropped 0 bases, with 9 bases sitting between them. The CDR3 sequence is 16 residues long. Germline assignment: CDR1 SGHTA and CDR2 FQGNSA. This CDR3 is CASSLAPRLAKNIQYF. The DNA of the CDR3 is TGTGCCAGCAGCTTAGCCCCCCGTTTAGCCAAAAACATTCAGTACTTC.

V gene TRBV7-2 combines with J gene TRBJ2-7; possibly TRBD2 for D (6 bases). The CDR3 consists of 15 residues. V gave up 5 bases and J gave up 5 bases, with 19 bases separating them. Germline V gives CDR1 SGHTA, CDR2 FQGNSA. In DNA form, the CDR3 reads TGTGCCAGCAGCCCCCGTTTCCCTAGCGCGGACGAGCAGTACTTC. Amino acid sequence: CASSPRFPSADEQYF.

V and J are TRBV19 and TRBJ2-1, with 14 positions matching TRBD2. The CDR3 runs to 21 residues. V shed 7 bases, J shed 3 bases, and the junction held 20 bases outside the gene matches. From germline, CDR1 is LNHDA and CDR2 SQIVND (reference sequence). CDR3 DNA: TGTGCCAGTACCAGGGGGGATGGGACTAGCGGGAGAAGGGGCAACTACAATGAGCAGTTCTTC. Translating gives CASTRGDGTSGRRGNYNEQFF. The variable domain in full, with the rest retrieved from reference TRBV19 and TRBJ2-1, is DGGITQSPKYLFRKEGQNVTLSCEQNLNHDAMYWYRQDPGQGLRLIYYSQIVNDFQKGDIAEGYSVSREKKESFPLTVTSAQKNPTAFYLCASTRGDGTSGRRGNYNEQFFGPGTRLTVL.

The V and J genes are TRBV7-9 and TRBJ2-6; D is possibly TRBD1 (5 bases). V was clipped by 1 base and J by 3 bases, with 10 bases between them. Looked up from germline, CDR1 is SEHNR and CDR2 is FQNEAQ (reference sequence). The CDR3 covers 16 residues. The DNA for the CDR3 is TGTGCCAGCAGCTTAGATGGGCAGGGTGGGGCCAACGTCCTGACTTTC. Translated, it gives CASSLDGQGGANVLTF.

The V gene is TRBV5-4, the J gene TRBJ1-2; 8 bases agree with TRBD1. The CDR3 is 16 amino acids. Germline trimming cut 3 bases from V and 4 bases from J; bases unmatched to any gene: 11. In germline, CDR1 is SGHNT, CDR2 YYREEE (reference sequence). CDR3: CASSSNRDRRLYGYTF. The CDR3 DNA reads as TGTGCCAGCAGCTCTAACCGGGACAGGCGCCTCTATGGCTACACCTTC.

CDR3 nucleotide sequence: TGTGCCACCAGCATCAGGAACAATACGCAGTATTTT. Amino acid sequence: CATSIRNNTQYF. The chain employs TRBV15 and TRBJ2-3; D gene unclear. Per germline, CDR1 LNHNV and CDR2 YYDKDF (reference sequence). Trimming shortened V by 4 bases and J by 7 bases, and 9 bases separated the two germline ends. The CDR3 runs 12 residues.

The rearrangement uses TRBV27 and TRBJ2-7; possibly TRBD1 or TRBD2 for D (5 bases each). CDR3 size: 14 residues. Looked up from germline, CDR1 is MNHEY and CDR2 is SMNVEV (reference sequence). Deletions cut 5 bases from V and 3 bases from J, with 14 bases between. The CDR3 is CASSPRGLLYEQYF. CDR3 coding DNA: TGTGCCAGCAGTCCACGGGGCCTACTCTACGAGCAGTACTTC.

The chain couples TRBV10-1 to TRBJ2-4; 9 bases are a match to TRBD2. Germline CDR1 reads WNHNN; CDR2 reads SYGVQD (reference sequence). V was pared by 3 bases and J by 1 base, with 4 bases of the junction left unmatched. The CDR3 covers 16 residues. The CDR3, as DNA: TGCGCCAGCAGTGAAGCTAGCGGGAAGGCCAAAAACATTCAGTACTTC. Protein: CASSEASGKAKNIQYF.

This clone has just one count. The chain links TRBV27 to TRBJ2-7; 9 positions agree with TRBD1. Germline trimming cut 4 bases from V and 3 bases from J; bases unmatched to any gene: 7. This CDR3 has 15 amino acids. Germline lookup yields CDR1 MNHEY and CDR2 SMNVEV (reference sequence). CDR3 protein: CASSSRPGQGYEQYF. CDR3 nucleotides: TGTGCCAGCAGTTCGCGCCCGGGACAGGGCTACGAGCAGTACTTC.

The chain has TRBV7-9 and TRBJ1-5, with no clear D. V shed 1 base and J shed 5 bases, with 6 bases lying between them. Germline CDR1 and CDR2: SEHNR and FQNEAQ (reference sequence). The CDR3 has 13 residues. The CDR3 DNA reads as TGTGCCAGCAGCTTAGTGTTGGATCAGCCCCAGCATTTT. This codes for CASSLVLDQPQHF.

This chain links TRBV28 with TRBJ2-7; the D gene could be TRBD1 or TRBD2 (5 bases each). CDR1 MDHEN and CDR2 SYDVKM come from the germline V gene. With 3 bases removed from V and 0 bases from J, the gap between germline ends came to 15 bases. This CDR3 has 16 residues. CDR3 coding DNA: TGTGCCAGCAGTTTGGGATATCGGGACCTCTCCTACGAGCAGTACTTC. Residues: CASSLGYRDLSYEQYF.

V is TRBV18 and J is TRBJ2-7, with TRBD1 as a possible D gene (6 bases). The CDR3 consists of 15 residues. The ends were cut back, 0 bases at V and 6 bases at J, with 15 bases in the middle. Germline lookup yields CDR1 KGHSH and CDR2 LQKENI. The CDR3 here is CASSPPGRRGGEQYF. The CDR3 bases are TGTGCCAGCTCACCACCGGGCAGGCGAGGGGGCGAGCAGTACTTC.

This sequence joins TRBV13 and TRBJ1-5, with a weak D call TRBD1 (6 bases). Germline CDR1 is PRHDT and CDR2 is FYEKMQ (reference sequence). Trimming removed 5 bases from V and 1 base from J, with 24 bases in between. The CDR3 is 19 amino acids. Written as DNA, the CDR3 is TGTGCCAGCAGCCCCTCCCGGACACGGGGGGCGCTCAGCAATCAGCCCCAGCATTTT. Protein: CASSPSRTRGALSNQPQHF.

The chain combines TRBV6-4 with TRBJ2-3, with 7 bases matching TRBD2. The CDR3 is 16 residues long. J gave up 0 bases and V 8 bases, and 11 bases lay outside the gene matches. From germline, CDR1 is MRHNA and CDR2 SNTAGT. In DNA form, the CDR3 reads TGTGCCAGCTCAACCCCTAGCGGAGCTAGCACAGATACGCAGTATTTT. The encoded protein is CASSTPSGASTDTQYF.

The chain combines TRBV28 with TRBJ1-5; tentative D call: TRBD1 (6 bases). CDR3 size: 12 residues. The germline CDR1 and CDR2 sequences are MDHEN and SYDVKM. V was clipped by 5 bases and J by 4 bases, with 6 bases between them. As DNA, the CDR3 is TGTGCCAGCAGTGACAGGAATCAGCCCCAGCATTTT. Translated, it gives CASSDRNQPQHF.

This clone was detected once. J is TRBJ2-7 and V is TRBV4-3, with D perhaps matching TRBD2 (6 bases). V was clipped by 1 base and J by 5 bases, with 15 bases between them. Per germline, CDR1 LGHNA and CDR2 YSLEER. The CDR3 is 15 amino acids. The CDR3 reads CASSQGFVGGNEQYF. CDR3 DNA: TGCGCCAGCAGCCAAGGCTTTGTGGGAGGTAACGAGCAGTACTTC.

V and J are TRBV7-9 and TRBJ2-7, with D perhaps TRBD1 (5 bases). V lost 5 bases and J 2 bases, leaving 16 bases between the germline ends. The V gene's germline CDR1 is SEHNR and CDR2 FQNEAQ (reference sequence). This CDR3 has 15 residues. The CDR3 nucleotides read TGTGCCAGCAGCCCCCGATTGGGGCCGGCCTACGAGCAGTACTTC. It yields the protein CASSPRLGPAYEQYF.

The chain is built from TRBV6-6 and TRBJ1-2; D is perhaps TRBD1 (5 bases). V dropped 7 bases and J dropped 5 bases, with 14 bases sitting between them. Germline CDR1 is MNHNY and CDR2 is SVGAGI (reference sequence). This CDR3 is 13 amino acids long. CDR3 nucleotides: TGTGCCAGCAAGAGGGGATTAGGGTATGGCTACACCTTC. It specifies CASKRGLGYGYTF.

The chain combines TRBV27 with TRBJ1-6, with TRBD1 identical over 7 bases. J was trimmed by 4 bases and V by 0 bases; bases with no gene match: 9. CDR3 length: 18 amino acids. Looked up from germline, CDR1 is MNHEY and CDR2 is SMNVEV (reference sequence). The CDR3 bases are TGTGCCAGCAGTTTATCTCCGACAGGGAATGGGTATAATTCACCCCTCCACTTT. Translating it yields CASSLSPTGNGYNSPLHF.

The chain couples TRBV19 to TRBJ1-1; 7 bases line up with TRBD1. This CDR3 region has 15 residues. Germline lookup yields CDR1 LNHDA and CDR2 SQIVND (reference sequence). Unmatched junction bases numbered 11, after V lost 7 bases and J lost 3 bases. DNA of the CDR3: TGTGCCAGTAACCCCGGTGGCAGGGGGGACACTGAAGCTTTCTTT. Its translation is CASNPGGRGDTEAFF.